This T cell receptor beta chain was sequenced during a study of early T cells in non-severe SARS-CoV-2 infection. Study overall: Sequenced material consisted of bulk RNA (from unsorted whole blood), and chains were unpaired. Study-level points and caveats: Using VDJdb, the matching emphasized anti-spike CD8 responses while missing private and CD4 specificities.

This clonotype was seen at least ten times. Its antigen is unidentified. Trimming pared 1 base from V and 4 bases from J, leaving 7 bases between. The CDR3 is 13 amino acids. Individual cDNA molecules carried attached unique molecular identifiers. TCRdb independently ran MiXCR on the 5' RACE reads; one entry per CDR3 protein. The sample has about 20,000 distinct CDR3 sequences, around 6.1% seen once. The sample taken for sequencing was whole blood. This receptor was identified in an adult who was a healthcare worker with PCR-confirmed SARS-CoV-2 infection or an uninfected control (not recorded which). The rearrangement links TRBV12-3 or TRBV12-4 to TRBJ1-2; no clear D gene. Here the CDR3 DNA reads TGTGCCAGCAGTTTAGGGCAGGCCTATGGCTACACCTTC. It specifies CASSLGQAYGYTF.